The TCR beta chain under discussion was sequenced for a study of shared clonotypes between healthy human individuals. This clone was found once. Into CD45RA+ naive and CD45RA-negative memory subsets, the CD4+ cells were split. Generated by immunoSEQ multiplex PCR, the TCRdb table keeps only in-frame clones and is missing some. The sample contains more than 2,000,000 clones, 90% to 95% of which appear only once. CDR3 size: 15 residues. Germline trimming cut 1 base from V and 5 bases from J; bases unmatched to any gene: 2. Germline V gives CDR1 SGHAT, CDR2 FQNNGV. Sequenced material: naive CD4+ T cells from PBMCs. The subset was: CD45RA+ positively selected. The TCR was taken from a man younger than 30 in good health. Some clones in this sample may be carry-over from other donors' samples. The chain combines TRBV11-2 with TRBJ2-1; TRBD2 matches at 10 bases. The CDR3 region has the DNA TGTGCCAGCAGCTTAGGGCTAGCGGGAGACAATGAGCAGTTCTTC. Amino acids: CASSLGLAGDNEQFF.